This TCR beta chain was found in a study of blood T cell repertoires in COVID-19. At the level of the study: Sites in the United States, Italy and Spain provided acute and convalescent COVID-19 samples.

The CDR3 length is 17 residues. The ends lost 5 bases at V and 2 bases at J; junction bases unmatched: 10. Germline assignment: CDR1 SGHRS and CDR2 YFSETQ. The method was immunoSEQ multiplex PCR; TCRdb's version includes in-frame clones alone and lacks a portion of them. This table has 130,000 to 150,000 clones, about four fifths appearing once. Sequencing was performed on peripheral blood. The sequence was collected from a woman at least 80 years old with acute or convalescent COVID-19. The V call is TRBV5-1, the J call TRBJ2-3, with TRBD1 matching over 11 bases. The CDR3 loop is CASSPGTGGAPTDTQYF. The CDR3 DNA is TGCGCCAGCAGTCCCGGGACAGGGGGAGCCCCCACAGATACGCAGTATTTT.